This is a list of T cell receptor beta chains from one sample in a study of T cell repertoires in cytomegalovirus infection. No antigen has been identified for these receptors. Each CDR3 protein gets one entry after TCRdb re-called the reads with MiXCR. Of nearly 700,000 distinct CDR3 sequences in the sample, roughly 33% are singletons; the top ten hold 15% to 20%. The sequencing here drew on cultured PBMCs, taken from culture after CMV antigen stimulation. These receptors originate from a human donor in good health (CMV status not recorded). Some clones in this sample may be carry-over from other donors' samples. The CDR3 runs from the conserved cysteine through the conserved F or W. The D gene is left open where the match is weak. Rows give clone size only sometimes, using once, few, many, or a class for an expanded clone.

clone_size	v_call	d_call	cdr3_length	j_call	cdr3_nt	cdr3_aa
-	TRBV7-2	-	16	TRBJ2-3	TGTGCCAGCAGCTGGACGGCGGCCTCTAGCACAGATACGCAGTATTTT	CASSWTAASSTDTQYF
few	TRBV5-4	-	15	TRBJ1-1	TGTGCCAGCAGCAAGACCGGGACAACCGACACTGAAGCTTTCTTT	CASSKTGTTDTEAFF
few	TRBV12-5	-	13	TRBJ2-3	TGTGCTAGTGGTTGGGGTAATCTGGATACGCAGTATTTT	CASGWGNLDTQYF
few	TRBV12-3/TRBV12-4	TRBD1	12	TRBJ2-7	TGTGCCAGCAGAAAACAGGGGGACGAGCAGTACTTC	CASRKQGDEQYF
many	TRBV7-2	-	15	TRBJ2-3	TGTGCCAGCAGCTTAGACATAACTAGCACAGATACGCAGTATTTT	CASSLDITSTDTQYF
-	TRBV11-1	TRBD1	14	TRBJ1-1	TGTGCCAGCAGCTACTGGACAGGGGGCACTGAAGCTTTCTTT	CASSYWTGGTEAFF
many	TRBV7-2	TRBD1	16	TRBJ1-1	TGTGCCAGCAGCTTAAACAGGGGGCGAATGAACACTGAAGCTTTCTTT	CASSLNRGRMNTEAFF
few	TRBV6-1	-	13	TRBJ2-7	TGTGCCAGCAGTGTCCACCTCTCTATTGAGCAGTACTTC	CASSVHLSIEQYF
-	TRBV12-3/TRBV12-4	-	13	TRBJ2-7	TGTGCCAGCAGTTGGGACCCTCCAAGAAGGCAGTACTTC	CASSWDPPRRQYF
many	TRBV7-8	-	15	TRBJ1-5	TGTGCCAGCAGCTTAAAGGCACTAGCCAATCAGCCCCAGCATTTT	CASSLKALANQPQHF
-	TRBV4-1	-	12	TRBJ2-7	TGCGCCAGCGGAGACGCGCACTACGAGCAGTACTTC	CASGDAHYEQYF
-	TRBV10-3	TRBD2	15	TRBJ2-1	TGTGCCATCAGTTTAATGACTAGCACCTACAATGAGCAGTTCTTC	CAISLMTSTYNEQFF
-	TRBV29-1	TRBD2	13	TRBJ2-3	TGCAGCGCAAATAGCGGGGGCACAGATACGCAGTATTTT	CSANSGGTDTQYF
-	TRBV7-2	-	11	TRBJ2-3	TGTGCCAGCCAGCGCACAGATACGCAGTATTTT	CASQRTDTQYF
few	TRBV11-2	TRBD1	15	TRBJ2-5	TGTGCCAGCAGCTTAGGAAGACAGGGCCAAGAGACCCAGTACTTC	CASSLGRQGQETQYF
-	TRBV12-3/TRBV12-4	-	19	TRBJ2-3	TGTGCCAGCAGTCCTTGGAGGGGGGGGGGGGATACTAGCACAGATACGCAGTATTTT	CASSPWRGGGDTSTDTQYF
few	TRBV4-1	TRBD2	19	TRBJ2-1	TGCGCCAGCAGCCAAGATTCGGCCAGCGGGAGGGCCTCTGATATCGAGCAGTTCTTC	CASSQDSASGRASDIEQFF
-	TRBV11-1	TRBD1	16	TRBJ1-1	TGTGCCAGCAGCTTGCGCGGGTTGAGGGACAGAGGGGAAGCTTTCTTT	CASSLRGLRDRGEAFF
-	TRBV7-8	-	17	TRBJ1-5	TGTGCCAGCAGCTTATGGGCCCAGGGGATGAGCAATCAGCCCCAGCATTTT	CASSLWAQGMSNQPQHF
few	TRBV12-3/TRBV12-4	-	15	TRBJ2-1	TGTGCCAGCAGTCACATTAAAGGGAGAGTCTATGAGCAGTTCTTC	CASSHIKGRVYEQFF
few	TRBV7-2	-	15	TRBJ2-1	TGTGCCAGCAGCTTAAGCTTTGGCTCCTACAATGAGCAGTTCTTC	CASSLSFGSYNEQFF
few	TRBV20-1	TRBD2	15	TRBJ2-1	TGCAGTGCACATCGACTAGCGGATTCCTACAATGAGCAGTTCTTC	CSAHRLADSYNEQFF
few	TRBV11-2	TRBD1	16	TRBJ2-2	TGTGCCAGCACAAAGCCAGGGGGCTTGTTCACCGGGGAGCTGTTTTTT	CASTKPGGLFTGELFF
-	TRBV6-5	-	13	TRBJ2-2	TGTGCCAGCAGTTACGGTGTTACCGGGGAGCTGTTTTTT	CASSYGVTGELFF
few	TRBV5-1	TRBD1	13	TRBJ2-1	TGCGCCAGCAGTGGACAGGGCGGCATTGAGCAGTTCTTC	CASSGQGGIEQFF
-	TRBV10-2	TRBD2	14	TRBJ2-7	TGCGCCAGCAGCGGGCCTAGCGGGTCCTACGAGCAGTACTTC	CASSGPSGSYEQYF
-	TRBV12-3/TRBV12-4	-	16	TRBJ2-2	TGTGCCAGCAGCTCCTTGTGGACTGGGAATACCGGGGAGCTGTTTTTT	CASSSLWTGNTGELFF
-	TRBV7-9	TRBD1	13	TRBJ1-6	TGTGCCAGCAGCTACGCAGACAGGGAACTCCTCCACTTT	CASSYADRELLHF
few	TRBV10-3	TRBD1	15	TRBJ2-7	TGTGCCATCAGTGAGTCTGGGACAGGCCCGTACGAGCAGTACTTC	CAISESGTGPYEQYF
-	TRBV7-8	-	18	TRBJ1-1	TGTGCCAGCAGCTATTTTATCGGACAGCTCCTAGAGGGCACTGAAGCTTTCTTT	CASSYFIGQLLEGTEAFF
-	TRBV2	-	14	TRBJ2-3	TGTGCCAGCAGTGAATCTGTTTTGGGGGATACGCAGTATTTT	CASSESVLGDTQYF
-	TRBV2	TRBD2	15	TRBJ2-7	TGTGCCAGCAGCCCAAGGTCTAGCGGGAGATTCGAGCAGTACTTC	CASSPRSSGRFEQYF
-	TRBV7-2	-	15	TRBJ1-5	TGTGCCAGCAGCCCCGGGACTTATAGCAATCAGCCCCAGCATTTT	CASSPGTYSNQPQHF
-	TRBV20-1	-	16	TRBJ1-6	TGCAGTGCTAGGGACTCGAGGGGCCCCTATAATTCACCCCTCCACTTT	CSARDSRGPYNSPLHF